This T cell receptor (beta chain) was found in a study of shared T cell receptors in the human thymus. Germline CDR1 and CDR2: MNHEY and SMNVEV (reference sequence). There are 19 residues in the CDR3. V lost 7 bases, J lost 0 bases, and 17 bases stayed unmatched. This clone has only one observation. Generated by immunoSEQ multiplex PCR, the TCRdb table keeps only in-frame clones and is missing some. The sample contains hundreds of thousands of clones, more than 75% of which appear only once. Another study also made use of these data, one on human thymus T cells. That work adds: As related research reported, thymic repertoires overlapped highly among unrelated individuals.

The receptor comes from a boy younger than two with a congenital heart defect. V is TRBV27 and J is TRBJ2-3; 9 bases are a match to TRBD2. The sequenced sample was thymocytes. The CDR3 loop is CASTSLGVLAGFSTDTQYF. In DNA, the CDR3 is TGTGCCAGCACTAGTCTCGGGGTCCTAGCGGGATTCAGCACAGATACGCAGTATTTT.